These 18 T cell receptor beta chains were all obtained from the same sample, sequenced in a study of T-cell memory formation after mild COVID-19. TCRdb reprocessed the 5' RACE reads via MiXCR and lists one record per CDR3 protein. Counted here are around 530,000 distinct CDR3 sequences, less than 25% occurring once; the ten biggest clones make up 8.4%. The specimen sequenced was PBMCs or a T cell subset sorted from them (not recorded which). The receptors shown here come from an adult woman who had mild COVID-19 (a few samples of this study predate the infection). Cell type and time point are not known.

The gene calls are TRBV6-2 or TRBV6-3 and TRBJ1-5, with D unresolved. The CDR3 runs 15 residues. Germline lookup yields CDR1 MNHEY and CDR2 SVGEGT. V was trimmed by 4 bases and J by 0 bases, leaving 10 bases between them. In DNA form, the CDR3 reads TGTGCCAGCAGTTTACGGGGATATAGCAATCAGCCCCAGCATTTT. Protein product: CASSLRGYSNQPQHF.

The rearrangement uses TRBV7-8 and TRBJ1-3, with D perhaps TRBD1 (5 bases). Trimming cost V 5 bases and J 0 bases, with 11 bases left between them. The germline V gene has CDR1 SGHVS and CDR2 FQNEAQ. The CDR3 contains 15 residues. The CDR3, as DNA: TGTGCCAGCAGCCACGACAGAAGCTCTGGAAACACCATATATTTT. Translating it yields CASSHDRSSGNTIYF.

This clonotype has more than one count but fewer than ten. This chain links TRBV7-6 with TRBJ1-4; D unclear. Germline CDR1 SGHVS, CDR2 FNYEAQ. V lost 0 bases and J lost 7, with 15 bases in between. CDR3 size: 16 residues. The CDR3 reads CASSLALEGAGEKLFF. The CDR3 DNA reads TGTGCCAGCAGCTTAGCCTTGGAGGGTGCTGGTGAAAAACTGTTTTTT. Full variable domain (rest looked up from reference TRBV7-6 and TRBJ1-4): GAGVSQSPRYKVTKRGQDVALRCDPISGHVSLYWYRQALGQGPEFLTYFNYEAQQDKSGLPNDRFSAERPEGSISTLTIQRTEQRDSAMYRCASSLALEGAGEKLFFGSGTQLSVL.

The CDR3 reads CSGIGYNEQFF. The CDR3, as DNA: TGCAGCGGTATTGGCTACAATGAGCAGTTCTTC. The chain combines TRBV29-1 with TRBJ2-1; unclear D gene. Trimming cost V 7 bases and J 3 bases, with 7 bases left between them. Per germline, CDR1 SQVTM and CDR2 ANQGSEA. The length of the CDR3 is 11 residues.

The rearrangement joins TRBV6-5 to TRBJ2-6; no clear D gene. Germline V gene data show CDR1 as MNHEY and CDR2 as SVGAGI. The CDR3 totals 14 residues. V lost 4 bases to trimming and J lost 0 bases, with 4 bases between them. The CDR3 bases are TGTGCCAGCAGTTCCCACTCTGGGGCCAACGTCCTGACTTTC. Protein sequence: CASSSHSGANVLTF.

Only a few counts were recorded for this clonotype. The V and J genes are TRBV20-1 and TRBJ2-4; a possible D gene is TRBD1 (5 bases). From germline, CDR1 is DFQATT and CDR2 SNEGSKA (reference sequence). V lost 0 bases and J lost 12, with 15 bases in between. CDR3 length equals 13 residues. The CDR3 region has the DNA TGCAGTGCTAGAGATTATTTCAGGGTCGGTCAGTACTTC. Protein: CSARDYFRVGQYF.

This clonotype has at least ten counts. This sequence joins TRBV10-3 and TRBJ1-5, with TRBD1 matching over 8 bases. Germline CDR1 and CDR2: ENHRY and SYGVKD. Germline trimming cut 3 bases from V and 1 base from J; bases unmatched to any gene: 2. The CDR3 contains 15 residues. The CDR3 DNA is TGTGCCATCAGTGAACGACAGGGGAGCAATCAGCCCCAGCATTTT. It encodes CAISERQGSNQPQHF.

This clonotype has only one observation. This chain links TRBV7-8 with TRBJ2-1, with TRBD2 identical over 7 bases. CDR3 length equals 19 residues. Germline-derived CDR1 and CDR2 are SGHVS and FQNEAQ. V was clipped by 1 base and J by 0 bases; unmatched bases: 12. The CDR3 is CASSLGLLGGGSSYNEQFF. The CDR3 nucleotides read TGTGCCAGCAGCTTAGGTCTTTTGGGCGGGGGAAGCTCCTACAATGAGCAGTTCTTC.

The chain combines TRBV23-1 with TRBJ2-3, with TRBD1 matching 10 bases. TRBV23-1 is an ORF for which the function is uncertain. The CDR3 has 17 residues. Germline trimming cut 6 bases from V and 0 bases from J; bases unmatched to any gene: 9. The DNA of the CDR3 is TGCGCCAGCAGCCTCGACAGGGGGCTTCCGAGCACAGATACGCAGTATTTT. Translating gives CASSLDRGLPSTDTQYF.

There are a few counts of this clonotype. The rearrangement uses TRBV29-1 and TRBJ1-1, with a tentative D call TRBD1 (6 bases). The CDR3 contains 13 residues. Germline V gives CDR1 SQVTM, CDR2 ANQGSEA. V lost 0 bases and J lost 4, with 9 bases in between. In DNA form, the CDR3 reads TGCAGCGTTGAAGAGTACAGGGCCACTGAAGCTTTCTTT. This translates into CSVEEYRATEAFF.

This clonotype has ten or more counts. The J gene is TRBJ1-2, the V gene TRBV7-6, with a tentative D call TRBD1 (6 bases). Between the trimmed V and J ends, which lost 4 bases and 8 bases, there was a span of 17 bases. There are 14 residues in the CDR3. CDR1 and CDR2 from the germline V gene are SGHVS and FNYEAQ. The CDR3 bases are TGTGCCAGCAGCTCAGAATCCTGGACAGCCGGCTACACCTTC. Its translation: CASSSESWTAGYTF.

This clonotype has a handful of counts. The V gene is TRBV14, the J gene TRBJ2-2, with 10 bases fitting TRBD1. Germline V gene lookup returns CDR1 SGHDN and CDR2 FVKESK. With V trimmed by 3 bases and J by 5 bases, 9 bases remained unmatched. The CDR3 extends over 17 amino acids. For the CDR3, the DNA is TGTGCCAGCAGCCATCCGGACAGGGGGAAAATGACCGGGGAGCTGTTTTTT. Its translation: CASSHPDRGKMTGELFF.

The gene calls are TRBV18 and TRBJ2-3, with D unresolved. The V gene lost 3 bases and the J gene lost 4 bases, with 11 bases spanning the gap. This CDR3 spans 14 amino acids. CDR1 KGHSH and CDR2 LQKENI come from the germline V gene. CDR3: CASSPPGWADTQYF. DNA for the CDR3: TGTGCCAGCTCACCTCCCGGGTGGGCAGATACGCAGTATTTT.

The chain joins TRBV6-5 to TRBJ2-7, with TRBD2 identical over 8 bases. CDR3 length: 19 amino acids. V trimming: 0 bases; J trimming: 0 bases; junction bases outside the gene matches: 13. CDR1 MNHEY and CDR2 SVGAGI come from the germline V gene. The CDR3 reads CASSYSPAGEPRSSYEQYF. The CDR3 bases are TGTGCCAGCAGTTACTCCCCAGCGGGAGAACCCAGGAGCTCCTACGAGCAGTACTTC.

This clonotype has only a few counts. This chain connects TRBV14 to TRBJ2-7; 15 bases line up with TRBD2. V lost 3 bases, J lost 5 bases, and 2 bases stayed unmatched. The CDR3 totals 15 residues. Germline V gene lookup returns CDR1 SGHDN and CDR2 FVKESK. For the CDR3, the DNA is TGTGCCAGCAGCCAGGGGACTAGCGGGAGGAACGAGCAGTACTTC. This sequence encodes CASSQGTSGRNEQYF.

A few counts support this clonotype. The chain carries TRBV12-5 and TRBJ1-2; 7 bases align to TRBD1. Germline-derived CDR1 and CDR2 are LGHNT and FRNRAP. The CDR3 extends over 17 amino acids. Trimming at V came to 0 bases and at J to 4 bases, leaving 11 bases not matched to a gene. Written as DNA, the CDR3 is TGTGCTAGTGGTTTGGTACCTCGGGACAGCGGTACCTATGGCTACACCTTC. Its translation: CASGLVPRDSGTYGYTF.

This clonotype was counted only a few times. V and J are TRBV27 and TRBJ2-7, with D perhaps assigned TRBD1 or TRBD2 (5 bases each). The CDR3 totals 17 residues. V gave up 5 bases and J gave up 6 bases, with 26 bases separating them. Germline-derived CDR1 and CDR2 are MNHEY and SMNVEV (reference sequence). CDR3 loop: CASSRRQGPLPRVEQYF. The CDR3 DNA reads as TGTGCCAGCAGTAGGCGGCAGGGACCCCTTCCGAGGGTCGAGCAGTACTTC.

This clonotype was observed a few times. Here the CDR3 reads CASSFPRGAAGELFF. The CDR3 DNA sequence: TGCGCCAGCAGCTTTCCTCGGGGGGCCGCCGGGGAGCTGTTTTTT. V usage is TRBV5-1 and J usage is TRBJ2-2; TRBD2 might be the D (7 bases). V lost 2 bases, J lost 6 bases, and 14 bases lay in between. This CDR3 region has 15 residues. Germline V CDR1 and CDR2: SGHRS, YFSETQ.